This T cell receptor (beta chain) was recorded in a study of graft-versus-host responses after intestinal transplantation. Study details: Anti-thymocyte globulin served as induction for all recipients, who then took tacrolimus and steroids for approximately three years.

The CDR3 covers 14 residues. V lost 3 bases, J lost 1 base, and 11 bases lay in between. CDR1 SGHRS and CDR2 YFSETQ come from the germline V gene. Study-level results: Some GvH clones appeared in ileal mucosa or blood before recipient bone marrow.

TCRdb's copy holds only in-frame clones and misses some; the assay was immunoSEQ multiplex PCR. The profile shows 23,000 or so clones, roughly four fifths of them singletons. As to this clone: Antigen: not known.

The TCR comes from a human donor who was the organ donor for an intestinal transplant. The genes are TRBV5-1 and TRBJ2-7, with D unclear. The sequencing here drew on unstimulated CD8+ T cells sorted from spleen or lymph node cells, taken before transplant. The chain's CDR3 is CASSSSGFSYEQYF. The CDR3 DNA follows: TGCGCCAGCAGCTCCTCCGGCTTTTCCTACGAGCAGTACTTC.